What follows describes a single T cell receptor beta chain. Its antigen remains unknown. The data belong to a study of shared clonotypes between healthy human individuals. Sequenced by immunoSEQ multiplex PCR; TCRdb stores in-frame clones only, minus some. The table includes about 1.5 million clones, around 98% detected once. Regarding the study as a whole: Naive subsets tended to show greater estimated richness than memory subsets.

V gave up 3 bases and J gave up 3 bases, with 9 bases separating them. The CDR3 extends over 13 amino acids. Germline CDR1 and CDR2: MRHNA and SNTAGT. The sample consisted of naive CD4+ T cells sorted from blood. As to subset: CD45RA+ positively selected. This clonotype was obtained from a man younger than 45 in good health. This chain uses TRBV6-4 with TRBJ2-7; no clear D. Written as DNA, the CDR3 is TGTGCCAGCAGTGAAACCAAAAGCTACGAGCAGTACTTC. Its protein is CASSETKSYEQYF.